Included here is one T cell receptor (beta chain) sequence, with context. This CDR3 spans 18 amino acids. V trimming: 4 bases; J trimming: 5 bases; junction bases outside the gene matches: 19. Germline V gene lookup returns CDR1 SGDLS and CDR2 YYNGEE. This record comes from a study of T cell changes during pregnancy in multiple sclerosis. Some clones are missing from TCRdb's copy, which holds only in-frame ones; the method was immunoSEQ multiplex PCR. The sample lists under 110,000 clones, about 91% seen once, with 2.5% to 3.5% in the top ten. The material sequenced was peripheral blood, taken in the second trimester of pregnancy. The receptor was derived from a female donor with multiple sclerosis, enrolled in a pregnancy study. V is TRBV9 and J is TRBJ2-5; the match to TRBD1 covers 8 bases. The DNA for the CDR3 is TGTGCCAGCAGCAAACCCTCCAGGGGGCGTCTGGGTTGGGAGACCCAGTACTTC. It is translated as CASSKPSRGRLGWETQYF.